This TCR beta chain derives from a study of beta chain features in type 1 diabetes. Expressed TCRB transcripts got sequenced, as all isolated RNA was reverse transcribed. Assay used: immunoSEQ multiplex PCR; TCRdb lists only in-frame clones, some missing. The sample holds hundreds of thousands of clones, about 32% seen once. V was pared by 5 bases and J by 3 bases, with 3 bases of the junction left unmatched. The germline CDR1 and CDR2 sequences are LGHNT and FRNRAP. The CDR3 sequence is 16 residues long. This clone was detected only a few times. The identical CDR3 is also encoded by other nucleotide sequences in the sample.

The chain has TRBV12-5 and TRBJ2-3; 15 bases align to TRBD2. The sequence came from a man between 18 and 29 years old in good health. Sequencing was done on a sample of naive CD4+ T cells from blood. The CDR3 loop is CASGLGLAGGTDTQYF. DNA of the CDR3: TGTGCTAGTGGTCTGGGACTAGCGGGAGGAACAGATACGCAGTATTTT.